The entry below describes one T cell receptor (beta chain). The antigen it recognizes is unknown. No base qualities exist here, and no much larger clone lies one base off it. The CDR3 holds 14 amino acids from the cysteine to the phenylalanine. Just the 42-base CDR3 DNA is kept, in frame starting at base 1. Trimming at the junction amounts to 0 bases on V and 4 bases on J, and the germline ends lie 9 bases apart. Based on the germline V gene, the CDR1 and CDR2 sequences are SGHRS and YFSETQ. This record comes from a study of identical twins listed by TCRdb under 2016. For the wider study: The study deep-sequenced TCR alpha and beta repertoires from monozygotic twins, unrelated adults of various ages and cord blood to test whether fetal clonotypes persist. Replicate twin experiments were performed at different times using different library preparation protocols to rule out contamination. Broad study findings and their caveats: The excess sharing between twins in beta out-of-frame sequences was weaker because fewer shared sequences reduced the signal-to-noise ratio. Out-of-frame TCR alpha sequences shared between twins showed an excess of low generation-probability sequences compared with coincidental sharing between unrelated individuals. Zero-insertion analyses could be partly confounded by invariant T cells such as MAIT and iNKT, though diverse VJ usage argued against such confounding for most clonotypes. Because the same donors could not be followed over many years, the conclusions relied on cross-sectional statistical analysis. Out-of-frame TCR alpha sharing in monozygotic twins was systematically underestimated by recombination models, whereas sharing between unrelated individuals was in agreement with the recombination models. Abundant cord blood beta clonotypes carried fewer insertions; young adult naive repertoires showed a weaker similar trend, while memory repertoires showed none.

Every donor was a healthy Caucasian. Miltenyi CD45RO+ enrichment and human naive T-cell isolation kits were used to isolate memory (CD45RO+) and naive T cells from PBMC. Libraries were made using 5' RACE. Sequencing was carried out with an Illumina HiSeq 2000. A universal primer binding site was added through template switching, and the final cDNA carried a unique molecular identifier so that TCR cDNA molecules could be counted accurately. First-strand cDNA for TCR alpha and beta chains was synthesized from specific primers in the conserved constant-segment region. Each cDNA library was double barcoded, with a SMART-Mk sample barcode plus Illumina barcodes, to control for contamination. TruSeq adapter sequences, together with Illumina sample barcodes, were added in two successive PCR steps. The Illumina HiSeq platform was used with custom primers to sequence TCR alpha and beta cDNA libraries. Regarding the original processing steps: Unique molecular identifiers were extracted from raw reads with MiGEC, and CDR3 positions were determined with MiXCR. Recombination models were inferred per individual with the repgenHMM and IGoR tools using an EM algorithm. The tcR package in R was used for shared clonotype analysis, with sharing normalized by the product of cloneset sizes. Out-of-frame nonproductive sequences were analyzed to study raw recombination free of thymic and clonal selection effects. TCRdb handled the public reads itself, with Q25 trimming in fastp and clone calling in MiXCR, and kept productive beta chains. Rows with a matching CDR3 protein are joined into one entry that keeps the most common DNA and genes. In this record, the V and J calls reflect TCRdb's handling and not the investigators' own analysis. This sample has 200,000 to 300,000 distinct CDR3 sequences in its table, and about 11% of those were observed once. The ten largest clones represent about 9.1% of the sample.

The receptor was derived from a man aged 50-60 years in good health. What was sequenced was memory T cells sorted from blood. The sample's cell subset or site label is to be understood as: CD45RO+ enriched T cells. The chain is assembled from TRBV5-1 and TRBJ2-3, with no confident D gene call. The CDR3 region has the sequence CASSLALVADTQYF. The DNA reads as follows: TGCGCCAGCAGCTTGGCTCTGGTCGCAGATACGCAGTATTTT.